The 25 T cell receptor beta chains below were found in one sample sequenced in a study of human T cells and chemical hapten exposure. Time point in this sample: patch test 3, about 24 weeks after DPC sensitization. Treatment described: therapeutic diphenylcyclopropenone sensitization with weekly scalp DPC. In TCRdb, the RACE reads were re-called with MiXCR into one record per CDR3 protein. Of roughly 200,000 distinct CDR3 sequences listed, more than 20% are singletons. The sequencing used whole blood, collected in connection with sensitization to the hapten diphenylcyclopropenone (DPC). Receptors originate from a woman in her thirties or forties with alopecia areata. Some clones in this sample may be carry-over from other donors' samples.

V gene TRBV6-2 or TRBV6-3 combines with J gene TRBJ2-1, with D unclear. The CDR3 totals 14 residues. The germline gives CDR1 MNHEY, CDR2 SVGEGT. Trimming removed 2 bases at V and 4 bases at J, with 9 bases between. CDR3 DNA: TGTGCCAGCAGTTACCGCCCCGGATACAATGAGCAGTTCTTC. This encodes CASSYRPGYNEQFF.

This clonotype was counted ten times or more. V usage is TRBV20-1 and J usage is TRBJ2-6; 9 nucleotides agree with TRBD2. Trimming removed 1 base from V and 0 bases from J; junction bases left unmatched: 13. CDR3 length equals 20 residues. From germline, CDR1 is DFQATT and CDR2 SNEGSKA (reference sequence). CDR3 sequence reads: CSARAGGWTSDPSGANVLTF. CDR3 in DNA: TGCAGTGCTAGAGCAGGGGGATGGACTAGCGACCCCTCTGGGGCCAACGTCCTGACTTTC.

This clonotype was picked up a small number of times. V and J are TRBV6-2 or TRBV6-3 and TRBJ2-1; 8 nucleotides agree with TRBD2. The V and J ends lost 5 bases and 4 bases, in that order; junction bases with no gene match: 13. The CDR3 totals 17 residues. CDR1 is MNHEY and CDR2 is SVGEGT in the germline V gene. The CDR3 spells CASSVAGINPRYNEQFF. The CDR3 DNA reads TGTGCCAGCAGTGTAGCGGGAATAAACCCCAGATACAATGAGCAGTTCTTC.

The rearrangement joins TRBV7-8 to TRBJ1-5; no definite D call. Germline assignment: CDR1 SGHVS and CDR2 FQNEAQ. This CDR3 has 15 residues. V was pared by 4 bases and J by 7 bases, with 17 bases between. The CDR3 loop is CASSSAWEAGQPQHF. CDR3 nucleotide sequence: TGTGCCAGCAGCTCCGCGTGGGAGGCGGGGCAGCCCCAGCATTTT.

The sample holds a few counts of this clonotype. The J gene is TRBJ2-2, the V gene TRBV6-2 or TRBV6-3, with unresolved D. Germline assignment: CDR1 MNHEY and CDR2 SVGEGT. V lost 6 bases and J lost 6, with 11 bases in between. The CDR3 runs to 13 residues. The CDR3 region is CASSYSSPGELFF. The DNA of the CDR3 is TGTGCCAGCAGCTATTCGAGCCCCGGGGAGCTGTTTTTT.

This clonotype was seen a handful of times. The J gene is TRBJ1-2, the V gene TRBV27, with D possibly matching TRBD1 (6 bases). The length of the CDR3 is 13 residues. Germline CDR1 is MNHEY and CDR2 is SMNVEV (reference sequence). V lost 3 bases to trimming and J lost 8 bases, with 13 bases between them. DNA of the CDR3: TGTGCCAGCAGTTTTCAGGGGCGCGAGGGCTACACCTTC. Encoded protein: CASSFQGREGYTF.

The chain couples TRBV29-1 to TRBJ2-1; 7 nucleotides agree with TRBD1. This CDR3 comprises 12 residues. V shed 8 bases, J shed 6 bases, and the junction held 7 bases outside the gene matches. In germline, CDR1 is SQVTM, CDR2 ANQGSEA. This CDR3 is CSLVGTANEQFF. DNA of the CDR3: TGCAGCCTTGTGGGGACAGCCAATGAGCAGTTCTTC.

The chain employs TRBV10-3 and TRBJ1-6, with TRBD1 identical over 9 bases. V lost 3 bases to trimming and J lost 4 bases; unmatched junction nucleotides: 7. The germline V gene encodes CDR1 ENHRY and CDR2 SYGVKD. The CDR3 totals 17 residues. Here the CDR3 reads CAISDAGQGFYNSPLHF. The CDR3 DNA reads as TGTGCCATCAGTGACGCTGGACAGGGGTTTTATAATTCACCCCTCCACTTT.

The rearrangement joins TRBV4-2 to TRBJ1-6; perhaps TRBD1 as D (5 bases). Germline CDR1 and CDR2: LGHNA and YNFKEQ. The CDR3 extends over 15 amino acids. V dropped 1 base and J dropped 9 bases, with 13 bases sitting between them. The CDR3 region is CASSQAPRDGSPLHF. The CDR3 bases are TGTGCCAGCAGCCAAGCCCCCAGGGACGGTTCACCCCTCCACTTT.

The table lists this clonotype with a count of one. J is TRBJ2-5 and V is TRBV12-3 or TRBV12-4; 9 nucleotides match TRBD1. The CDR3 covers 14 residues. With V trimmed by 4 bases and J by 4 bases, 4 bases remained unmatched. In DNA, the CDR3 is TGTGCCAGCAGTTCTACAGGGGGCCTAGAGACCCAGTACTTC. Amino acid sequence: CASSSTGGLETQYF.

This chain uses TRBV10-3 with TRBJ2-7; 9 bases match TRBD1. The V gene's germline CDR1 is ENHRY and CDR2 SYGVKD. CDR3 length equals 14 residues. V was pared by 6 bases and J by 2 bases, with 5 bases of the junction left unmatched. Here the CDR3 reads CAIRRDRDAYEQYF. CDR3 DNA: TGTGCCATCAGGCGGGACAGGGATGCCTACGAGCAGTACTTC.

This clonotype was recorded many times. The rearrangement links TRBV10-3 to TRBJ1-4, with D tentatively TRBD1 (5 bases). CDR1 ENHRY and CDR2 SYGVKD come from the germline V gene. There are 13 residues in the CDR3. V was cut by 11 bases and J by 3 bases, with 13 bases left in between. As DNA, the CDR3 is TGTGCCGTTCGACCGGGACCTAATGAAAAACTGTTTTTT. It specifies CAVRPGPNEKLFF.

In this sample, this clonotype turned up a few times. CDR3 loop: CSARGVNEYGYTF. The CDR3 DNA reads as TGCAGTGCTAGAGGGGTTAATGAATATGGCTACACCTTC. J is TRBJ1-2 and V is TRBV20-1; no clear D gene. This CDR3 is 13 amino acids long. CDR1 is DFQATT and CDR2 is SNEGSKA in the germline V gene (reference sequence). Trimming left V 1 base short and J 5 bases short, with 11 bases between.

The chain links TRBV4-2 to TRBJ1-2; 8 bases match TRBD1. Germline trimming cut 1 base from V and 4 bases from J; bases unmatched to any gene: 5. This CDR3 spans 15 amino acids. Germline V gene sequence: CDR1 LGHNA, CDR2 YNFKEQ. The CDR3 here is CASSQGQGTSYGYTF. As DNA, the CDR3 is TGTGCCAGCAGCCAAGGACAGGGGACCAGCTATGGCTACACCTTC.

The table lists this clonotype with a few counts. V gene TRBV27 combines with J gene TRBJ2-7, with D perhaps matching TRBD1 (5 bases). The CDR3 has 12 amino acids. V was trimmed by 5 bases and J by 5 bases, leaving 10 bases between them. Germline V gene lookup returns CDR1 MNHEY and CDR2 SMNVEV (reference sequence). CDR3 sequence (DNA): TGTGCCAGCAGTGGATCAGGGAACGAGCAGTACTTC. Translation gives CASSGSGNEQYF.

This chain joins TRBV7-2 and TRBJ2-7, with 16 bases lining up with TRBD2. CDR1 SGHTA and CDR2 FQGNSA come from the germline V gene. V dropped 2 bases and J dropped 2; count of bases not matched to a gene: 6. The CDR3 contains 18 residues. CDR3 coding DNA: TGTGCCAGCAGCTTAAGTGGGACTAGCGGGAGGGTAGCCTACGAGCAGTACTTC. It yields the protein CASSLSGTSGRVAYEQYF.

The genes are TRBV4-3 and TRBJ2-1; D unresolved. CDR1 and CDR2 from the germline V gene are LGHNA and YSLEER. V lost 0 bases and J 12 bases, leaving 9 bases between the germline ends. The CDR3 is made up of 12 amino acids. The CDR3 region is CASSQDGGRQFF. CDR3 DNA: TGCGCCAGCAGCCAAGATGGCGGCAGGCAGTTCTTC.

This clonotype was detected only a few times. The chain uses TRBV12-3 or TRBV12-4 and TRBJ2-1; 10 bases agree with TRBD1. V trimming: 1 base; J trimming: 9 bases; junction bases outside the gene matches: 6. This CDR3 comprises 15 residues. DNA for the CDR3: TGTGCCAGCAGTTTAGGAGGACAGGGGGGGAGTGAGCAGTTCTTC. This sequence encodes CASSLGGQGGSEQFF.

This clonotype was counted a few times. This sequence joins TRBV18 and TRBJ1-1; D remains ambiguous. The ends were cut back, 0 bases at V and 5 bases at J, with 13 bases in the middle. This CDR3 has 15 residues. Germline CDR1 KGHSH, CDR2 LQKENI. The CDR3 sequence is CASSPPGRARTEAFF. CDR3 bases: TGTGCCAGCTCACCACCGGGGAGGGCAAGGACTGAAGCTTTCTTT.

The chain uses TRBV4-1 and TRBJ2-2, with TRBD1 identical over 7 bases. V trimming: 3 bases; J trimming: 0 bases; junction bases outside the gene matches: 7. Germline CDR1 reads MGHRA; CDR2 reads YSYEKL. This CDR3 contains 17 residues. The chain's CDR3 is CASSQGRDSANTGELFF. The CDR3 nucleotides are TGCGCCAGCAGCCAGGGCAGGGACAGCGCGAACACCGGGGAGCTGTTTTTT.

The chain has TRBV6-2 or TRBV6-3 and TRBJ2-1; 7 positions agree with TRBD2. The germline V gene encodes CDR1 MNHEY and CDR2 SVGEGT. The CDR3 loop spans 15 amino acids. Trimming at V came to 4 bases and at J to 4 bases, leaving 7 bases not matched to a gene. The CDR3 spells CASSSAPGLYNEQFF. For the CDR3, the DNA is TGTGCCAGCAGTTCTGCACCGGGACTATACAATGAGCAGTTCTTC.

This clonotype is a singleton in its sample. CDR3 coding DNA: TGTGCCAGCAGTTTTCGACAGGGTTACCCTGGGGCCAACGTCCTGACTTTC. Translation gives CASSFRQGYPGANVLTF. This sequence joins TRBV27 and TRBJ2-6; 7 bases are shared with TRBD1. After removal of 3 bases from V and 2 bases from J, the junction contained 7 bases not matched to a gene. The CDR3 has 17 residues. Germline loops: CDR1 MNHEY, CDR2 SMNVEV (reference sequence).

The chain links TRBV6-2 or TRBV6-3 to TRBJ1-1; D gene uncertain. The CDR3 extends over 15 amino acids. Trimming left V 1 base short and J 3 bases short, with 12 bases between. Germline V gives CDR1 MNHEY, CDR2 SVGEGT. In DNA, the CDR3 is TGTGCCAGCAGTTACTTTTACCCTCCGGACACTGAAGCTTTCTTT. It is translated as CASSYFYPPDTEAFF.

There are many counts of this clonotype. The chain uses TRBV4-2 and TRBJ2-1; a possible D gene is TRBD2 (6 bases). CDR1 and CDR2 (germline): LGHNA, YNFKEQ. This CDR3 contains 14 residues. Trimming left V 4 bases short and J 4 bases short, with 11 bases between. The CDR3 region is CASSPRGNYNEQFF. In DNA form, the CDR3 reads TGTGCCAGCAGCCCCCGCGGGAATTACAATGAGCAGTTCTTC.

About this clonotype itself: A read error is possible here, since a much larger clone lies one base away. V is TRBV6-2 or TRBV6-3 and J is TRBJ1-1, with no clear D. This CDR3 is 11 amino acids long. V was cut by 6 bases and J by 1 base, with 3 bases left in between. From germline, CDR1 is MNHEY and CDR2 SVGEGT. The CDR3 coding sequence is TGTGCCAGCAGACAGAACACTGAAGCTTTCTTT. This sequence encodes CASRQNTEAFF.